Presented here are 11 T cell receptor beta chains from one specimen sequenced in a study of shared clonotypes between healthy human individuals (dated by TCRdb to between 2020 and 2021). Receptors were amplified or captured by the immunoSEQ multiplex PCR assay. Here the immuneACCESS table is served through TCRdb, limited to in-frame sequences with V and J called. Missing clones are a known gap in these copies; in checked studies unresolved V genes cover under half, and the rest lacks a known reason. The sample table contains more than 2,000,000 clones; only one count was recorded for just over 90% of them. The leading ten clones occupy about 0.39% of the sample. Material: naive CD4+ T cells from PBMCs. The cell subset or site tag for this specimen amounts to: CD45RA+ positively selected. The receptors were sampled from a man younger than 30 in good health. Some clones in this sample may be carry-over from other donors' samples.

This rearrangement joins TRBV30 to TRBJ2-7; D may correspond to TRBD1 or TRBD2 (6 bases each). The CDR3 runs to 14 residues. The ends were cut back, 5 bases at V and 7 bases at J, with 21 bases in the middle. Germline lookup yields CDR1 GTSNPN and CDR2 SVGIG (reference sequence). CDR3 coding DNA: TGTGCCTGGGGCCCCGGGGGCTCGGCGGGAGAGCAGTACTTC. It specifies CAWGPGGSAGEQYF.

The chain recombines TRBV20-1 with TRBJ1-1; the D is unclear. V shed 3 bases and J shed 8 bases, with 10 bases lying between them. Germline lookup yields CDR1 DFQATT and CDR2 SNEGSKA (reference sequence). The CDR3 is 11 amino acids. The CDR3 loop is CSARALLEAFF. The CDR3 bases are TGCAGTGCTAGGGCCCTATTAGAAGCTTTCTTT.

The rearrangement links TRBV5-1 to TRBJ2-2; tentative D call: TRBD2 (5 bases). The CDR3 totals 15 residues. Per the germline V gene, CDR1 is SGHRS and CDR2 is YFSETQ. With 4 bases removed from V and 0 bases from J, the gap between germline ends came to 10 bases. The CDR3, as DNA: TGCGCCAGCAGCCGAACTAGTTCGAACACCGGGGAGCTGTTTTTT. This encodes CASSRTSSNTGELFF. Combining the CDR3 with reference TRBV5-1 and TRBJ2-2 gives the whole variable domain KAGVTQTPRYLIKTRGQQVTLSCSPISGHRSVSWYQQTPGQGLQFLFEYFSETQRNKGNFPGRFSGRQFSNSRSEMNVSTLELGDSALYLCASSRTSSNTGELFFGEGSRLTVL.

This clone is a singleton in its sample. The V call is TRBV18, the J call TRBJ2-7; TRBD1 or TRBD2 may be the D gene (5 bases each). V lost 4 bases, J lost 2 bases, and 15 bases lay in between. CDR3 length: 15 amino acids. The germline V gene has CDR1 KGHSH and CDR2 LQKENI. The CDR3 here is CASSQRDGGPYEQYF. Written as DNA, the CDR3 is TGTGCCAGCTCACAACGGGACGGAGGACCCTACGAGCAGTACTTC.

With respect to this clone: The junction differs from germline at one of its ends, possibly a read error. The sample carries other DNA sequences with the same CDR3. The rearrangement joins TRBV19 to TRBJ1-2; 8 bases are shared with TRBD1. Per the germline V gene, CDR1 is LNHDA and CDR2 is SQIVND (reference sequence). The CDR3 runs to 14 residues. DNA for the CDR3: TGTGCCAGTAGTTTAGACAGGGGAAACTATGGCTACACCTTC. Its translation: CASSLDRGNYGYTF.

The V gene is TRBV7-2, the J gene TRBJ1-1; D gene unclear. The CDR3 totals 12 residues. Germline CDR1 SGHTA, CDR2 FQGNSA. V shed 3 bases and J shed 4 bases, with 6 bases lying between them. CDR3 residues: CASSFWGTEAFF. CDR3 DNA sequence: TGTGCCAGCAGCTTTTGGGGCACTGAAGCTTTCTTT.

The genes are TRBV7-9 and TRBJ1-4; D is unclear. The CDR3 contains 12 residues. Germline V gene sequence: CDR1 SEHNR, CDR2 FQNEAQ (reference sequence). Trimming removed 7 bases at V and 8 bases at J, with 11 bases between. CDR3 residues: CASTSVGEKLFF. Here the CDR3 DNA reads TGTGCCAGCACCTCGGTCGGGGAAAAACTGTTTTTT.

The genes are TRBV27 and TRBJ1-1, with D maybe TRBD1 (5 bases). This CDR3 spans 16 amino acids. CDR1 MNHEY and CDR2 SMNVEV come from the germline V gene (reference sequence). The V gene lost 1 base and the J gene lost 1 base, with 13 bases spanning the gap. CDR3 bases: TGTGCCAGCAGTTTATTAAAGGGGTTGGAGAACACTGAAGCTTTCTTT. Protein product: CASSLLKGLENTEAFF.

The genes are TRBV18 and TRBJ2-7; D possibly corresponds to TRBD2 (5 bases). There are 14 residues in the CDR3. The germline gives CDR1 KGHSH, CDR2 LQKENI. V was clipped by 5 bases and J by 6 bases, with 17 bases between them. The CDR3 DNA reads TGTGCCAGCTCATCTTCCACGGACTCTCGCGAGCAGTACTTC. Encoded protein: CASSSSTDSREQYF.

CDR3: CASSFTGGGRRGTQYF. The CDR3 nucleotides read TGTGCCAGCAGCTTTACAGGGGGCGGGAGGCGAGGGACCCAGTACTTC. J is TRBJ2-5 and V is TRBV5-6, with D perhaps TRBD1 (9 bases). Trimming shortened V by 2 bases and J by 7 bases, and 21 bases separated the two germline ends. Germline CDR1 SGHDT, CDR2 YYEEEE. This CDR3 region has 16 residues.

As to this clone: Other DNA variants within this sample encode the same CDR3. This chain uses TRBV19 with TRBJ2-2; D is unresolved. V dropped 1 base and J dropped 0 bases, with 6 bases sitting between them. CDR3 length: 15 amino acids. Germline values: CDR1 LNHDA, CDR2 SQIVND (reference sequence). The CDR3 DNA reads as TGTGCCAGTAGTATAGGGACGGCGAACACCGGGGAGCTGTTTTTT. It specifies CASSIGTANTGELFF.